Listed below are T cell receptor beta chains from one sample, sequenced in a study of blood T cell repertoires in COVID-19. The method was immunoSEQ multiplex PCR; TCRdb's version includes in-frame clones alone and lacks a portion of them. The table shows more than 200,000 clones, with roughly 84% occurring only once. The sequencing sample was made of PBMCs or T cells enriched from blood (not recorded which). The receptors were sampled from a man in his thirties or forties in a cohort exposed to, infected with or recovered from COVID-19 (not recorded which). The CDR3 runs from the conserved cysteine through the conserved F or W. Fields, in order: J gene, D gene, V gene, clone size, CDR3 DNA, CDR3 protein. A D gene is named only where the DNA matches it firmly. Clone sizes are given selectively: once, few, many, or a class where the clone is expanded.

j_gene: TRBJ1-2
d_gene: TRBD1
v_gene: TRBV10-3
abundance: .
CDR3nt: TGTGCCATCAGCCACCAGGGGGTAGAGGGCTACACCTTC
CDR3aa: CAISHQGVEGYTF

j_gene: TRBJ1-6
d_gene: .
v_gene: TRBV27
abundance: few
CDR3nt: TGTGCCAGCAGTTCTGTCCAGGGTCGAAGGTATTCACCCCTCCACTTT
CDR3aa: CASSSVQGRRYSPLHF

j_gene: TRBJ2-7
d_gene: .
v_gene: TRBV27
abundance: once
CDR3nt: TGTGCCAGCAGTCTCACCACACTAGCCTCCTACGAGCAGTACTTC
CDR3aa: CASSLTTLASYEQYF

j_gene: TRBJ1-2
d_gene: .
v_gene: TRBV5-1
abundance: .
CDR3nt: TGCGCCAGCAGCTTGGCGGCAGGGGAACGTTATGGCTACACCTTC
CDR3aa: CASSLAAGERYGYTF

j_gene: TRBJ2-5
d_gene: TRBD1
v_gene: TRBV27
abundance: .
CDR3nt: TGTGCCAGCTCTTTAGGGGGCCTGGAGACCCAGTACTTC
CDR3aa: CASSLGGLETQYF

j_gene: TRBJ1-1
d_gene: .
v_gene: TRBV27
abundance: .
CDR3nt: TGTGCCAGCAGTCCCTTACAGGCGCGCGGGAACACTGAAGCTTTCTTT
CDR3aa: CASSPLQARGNTEAFF

j_gene: TRBJ1-1
d_gene: .
v_gene: TRBV19
abundance: once
CDR3nt: TGTGCCAGTAGTATGGGGGCACAGTGGGCTGAAGCTTTCTTT
CDR3aa: CASSMGAQWAEAFF

j_gene: TRBJ1-3
d_gene: .
v_gene: TRBV7-2
abundance: once
CDR3nt: TGTGCCAGCAGCTTAGGGGACGGGGGGAACACCATATATTTT
CDR3aa: CASSLGDGGNTIYF

j_gene: TRBJ2-1
d_gene: TRBD2
v_gene: TRBV6-1
abundance: once
CDR3nt: TGTGCCAGCAGTGAATGGGGAGGGTTAAGCTCCTACAATGAGCAGTTCTTC
CDR3aa: CASSEWGGLSSYNEQFF

j_gene: TRBJ1-2
d_gene: .
v_gene: TRBV12-5
abundance: once
CDR3nt: TGTGCTAGTGGTCCCCGGGACGGCGGGATTCGGGGCTACACCTTC
CDR3aa: CASGPRDGGIRGYTF

j_gene: TRBJ1-5
d_gene: .
v_gene: TRBV28
abundance: .
CDR3nt: TGTGCCAGCAGTTTAGAGGCTGGCAGGGCCTATCAGCCCCAGCATTTT
CDR3aa: CASSLEAGRAYQPQHF